This T cell receptor beta chain was documented in a study of T cell repertoires in cytomegalovirus infection. This clonotype was counted many times. TCRdb reanalysed the reads using MiXCR and keeps one entry per CDR3 protein. This sample yields 65,000 to 90,000 distinct CDR3 sequences, of which 3.5% to 4% are seen a single time; roughly 22% belongs to the top ten. Sequenced material: PBMCs. The receptor comes from a human donor in good health (CMV status not recorded). Some clones in this sample may be carry-over from other donors' samples.

CDR3 loop: CASSHPPLIAGGPINEQFF. In DNA, the CDR3 is TGTGCCAGTAGCCATCCCCCGCTCATAGCGGGAGGGCCGATCAATGAGCAGTTCTTC. V is TRBV19 and J is TRBJ2-1, with 11 nucleotides matching TRBD2. The germline CDR1 and CDR2 sequences are LNHDA and SQIVND (reference sequence). This CDR3 region has 19 residues. After removal of 6 bases from V and 6 bases from J, the junction contained 19 bases not matched to a gene.